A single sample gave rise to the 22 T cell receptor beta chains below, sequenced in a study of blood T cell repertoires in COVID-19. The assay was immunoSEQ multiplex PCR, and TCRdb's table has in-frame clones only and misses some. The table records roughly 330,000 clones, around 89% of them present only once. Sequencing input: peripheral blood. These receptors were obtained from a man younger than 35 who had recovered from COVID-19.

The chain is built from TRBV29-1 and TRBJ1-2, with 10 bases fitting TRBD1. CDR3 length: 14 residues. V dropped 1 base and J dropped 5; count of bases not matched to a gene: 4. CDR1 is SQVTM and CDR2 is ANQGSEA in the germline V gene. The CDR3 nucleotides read TGCAGCGTTGAAGGGACAGGGGGACAGTATGGCTACACCTTC. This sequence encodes CSVEGTGGQYGYTF.

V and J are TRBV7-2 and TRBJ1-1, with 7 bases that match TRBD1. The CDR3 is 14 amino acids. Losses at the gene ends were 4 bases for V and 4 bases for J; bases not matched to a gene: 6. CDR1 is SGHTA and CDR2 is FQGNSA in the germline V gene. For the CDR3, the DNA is TGTGCCAGCAGCTGGGGACAGTCGGGCACTGAAGCTTTCTTT. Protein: CASSWGQSGTEAFF.

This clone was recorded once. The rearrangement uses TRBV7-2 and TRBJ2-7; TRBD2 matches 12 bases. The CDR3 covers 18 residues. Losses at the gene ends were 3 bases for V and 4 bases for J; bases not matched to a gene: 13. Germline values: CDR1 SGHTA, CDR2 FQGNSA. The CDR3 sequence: CASSFEGLAGGLYYEQYF. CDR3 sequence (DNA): TGTGCCAGCAGCTTTGAAGGGCTAGCGGGAGGGCTTTATTACGAGCAGTACTTC.

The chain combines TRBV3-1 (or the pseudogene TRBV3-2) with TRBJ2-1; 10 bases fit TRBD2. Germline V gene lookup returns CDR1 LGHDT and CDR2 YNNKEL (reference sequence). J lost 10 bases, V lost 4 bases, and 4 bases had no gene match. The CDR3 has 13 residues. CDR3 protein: CASSLGLADEQFF. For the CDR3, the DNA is TGTGCCAGCAGCCTCGGACTAGCGGACGAGCAGTTCTTC.

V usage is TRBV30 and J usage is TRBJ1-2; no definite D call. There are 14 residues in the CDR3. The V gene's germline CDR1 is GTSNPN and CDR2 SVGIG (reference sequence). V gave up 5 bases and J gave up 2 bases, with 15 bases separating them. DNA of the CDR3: TGTGCCTGGGGTTTGGTCAGGAACAACTATGGCTACACCTTC. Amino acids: CAWGLVRNNYGYTF.

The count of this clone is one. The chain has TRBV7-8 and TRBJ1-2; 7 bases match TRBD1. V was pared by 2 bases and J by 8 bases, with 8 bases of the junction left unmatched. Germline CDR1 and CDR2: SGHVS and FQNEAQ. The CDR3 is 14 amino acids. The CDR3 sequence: CASSLTRQGGGYTF. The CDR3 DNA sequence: TGTGCCAGCAGCTTAACGCGACAGGGCGGGGGCTACACCTTC. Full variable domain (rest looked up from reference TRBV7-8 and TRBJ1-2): GAGVSQSPRYKVAKRGQDVALRCDPISGHVSLFWYQQALGQGPEFLTYFQNEAQLDKSGLPSDRFFAERPEGSVSTLKIQRTQQEDSAVYLCASSLTRQGGGYTFGSGTRLTVV.

CDR3 DNA sequence: TGTGCCAGCAGTTACGAGGACAGAACCTATGGCTACACCTTC. It translates to CASSYEDRTYGYTF. The chain carries TRBV6-2 or TRBV6-3 and TRBJ1-2; possibly TRBD1 for D (6 bases). V was cut by 2 bases and J by 4 bases, with 11 bases left in between. The CDR3 spans 14 residues. Germline CDR1 reads MNHEY; CDR2 reads SVGEGT.

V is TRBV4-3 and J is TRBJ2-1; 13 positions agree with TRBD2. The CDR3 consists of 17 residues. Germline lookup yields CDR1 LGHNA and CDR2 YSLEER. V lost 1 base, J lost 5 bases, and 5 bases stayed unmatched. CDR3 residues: CASSQGLTSGGDNEQFF. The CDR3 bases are TGCGCCAGCAGCCAAGGCCTTACTAGCGGGGGGGACAATGAGCAGTTCTTC.

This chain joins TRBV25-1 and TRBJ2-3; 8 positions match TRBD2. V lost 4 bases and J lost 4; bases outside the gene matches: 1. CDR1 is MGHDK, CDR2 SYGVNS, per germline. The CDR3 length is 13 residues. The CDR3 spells CASSAGGPDTQYF. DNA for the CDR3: TGTGCCAGCAGTGCGGGGGGGCCAGATACGCAGTATTTT.

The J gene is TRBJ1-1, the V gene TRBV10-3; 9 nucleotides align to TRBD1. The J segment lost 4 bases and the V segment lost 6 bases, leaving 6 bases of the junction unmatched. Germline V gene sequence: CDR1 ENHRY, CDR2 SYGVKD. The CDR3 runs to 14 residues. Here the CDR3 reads CAIRFGTGLTEAFF. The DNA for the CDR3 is TGTGCCATCAGATTCGGGACAGGGCTCACTGAAGCTTTCTTT.

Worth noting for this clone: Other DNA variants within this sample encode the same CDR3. The CDR3: CASSLVQGEAFF. The CDR3 nucleotides are TGCGCCAGCAGCTTGGTTCAGGGTGAAGCTTTCTTT. This chain links TRBV5-1 with TRBJ1-1; the D gene is possibly TRBD1 (5 bases). The germline gives CDR1 SGHRS, CDR2 YFSETQ. Trimming took 0 bases from V and 7 from J, leaving 7 bases between them. The CDR3 spans 12 residues.

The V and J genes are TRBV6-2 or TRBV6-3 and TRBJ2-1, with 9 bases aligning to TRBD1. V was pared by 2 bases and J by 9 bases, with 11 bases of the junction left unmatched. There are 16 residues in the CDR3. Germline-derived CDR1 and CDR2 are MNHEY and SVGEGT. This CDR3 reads CASSYQETGGGIEQFF. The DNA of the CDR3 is TGTGCCAGCAGTTACCAAGAGACAGGGGGGGGGATTGAGCAGTTCTTC.

The CDR3 is CASSLGTYGYTF. Here the CDR3 DNA reads TGCGCCAGCAGCTTGGGGACATATGGCTACACCTTC. The chain combines TRBV5-1 with TRBJ1-2, with D possibly TRBD1 on 5 matching bases. This CDR3 has 12 amino acids. Germline assignment: CDR1 SGHRS and CDR2 YFSETQ. V lost 0 bases and J lost 5, with 5 bases in between.

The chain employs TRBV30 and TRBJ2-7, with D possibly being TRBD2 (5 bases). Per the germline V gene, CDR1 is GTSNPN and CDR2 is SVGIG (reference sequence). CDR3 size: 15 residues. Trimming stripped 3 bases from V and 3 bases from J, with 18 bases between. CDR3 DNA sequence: TGTGCCTGGAGAGCCGAGGGTTCCTTGTTCTACGAGCAGTACTTC. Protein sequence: CAWRAEGSLFYEQYF.

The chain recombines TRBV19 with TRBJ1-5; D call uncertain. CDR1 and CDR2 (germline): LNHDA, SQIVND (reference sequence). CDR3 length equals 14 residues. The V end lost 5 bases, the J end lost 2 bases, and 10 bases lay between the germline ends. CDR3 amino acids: CASSVSGGNQPQHF. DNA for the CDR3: TGTGCCAGTAGTGTGTCAGGTGGCAATCAGCCCCAGCATTTT.

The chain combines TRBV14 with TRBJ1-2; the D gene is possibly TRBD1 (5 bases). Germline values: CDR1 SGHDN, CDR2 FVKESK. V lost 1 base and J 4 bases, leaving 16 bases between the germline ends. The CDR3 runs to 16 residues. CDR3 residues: CASSQGVARGGYGYTF. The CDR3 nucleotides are TGTGCCAGCAGCCAAGGGGTTGCAAGGGGCGGCTATGGCTACACCTTC.

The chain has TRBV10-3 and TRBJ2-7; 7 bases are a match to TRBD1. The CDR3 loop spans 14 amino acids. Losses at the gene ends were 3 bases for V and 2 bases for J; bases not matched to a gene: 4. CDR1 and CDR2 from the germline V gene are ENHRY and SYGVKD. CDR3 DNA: TGTGCCATCAGTGATTTGGGACAGACCTACGAGCAGTACTTC. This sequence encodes CAISDLGQTYEQYF.

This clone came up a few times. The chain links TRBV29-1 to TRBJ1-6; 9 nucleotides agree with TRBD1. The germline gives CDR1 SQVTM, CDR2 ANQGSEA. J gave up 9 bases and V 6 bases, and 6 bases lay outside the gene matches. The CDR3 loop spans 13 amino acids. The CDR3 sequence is CSVGTGSGSPLHF. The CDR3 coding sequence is TGCAGCGTAGGGACAGGGAGTGGTTCACCCCTCCACTTT.

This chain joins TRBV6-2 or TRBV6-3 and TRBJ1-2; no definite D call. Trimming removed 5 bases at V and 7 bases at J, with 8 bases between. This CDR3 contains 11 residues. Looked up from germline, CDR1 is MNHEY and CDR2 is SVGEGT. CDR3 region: CASSRLSGYTF. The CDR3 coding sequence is TGTGCCAGCAGTCGCCTGAGTGGCTACACCTTC.

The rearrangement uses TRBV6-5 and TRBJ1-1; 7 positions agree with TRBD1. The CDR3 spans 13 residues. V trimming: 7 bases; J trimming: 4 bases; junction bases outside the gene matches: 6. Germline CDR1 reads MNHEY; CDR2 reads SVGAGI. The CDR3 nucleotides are TGTGCCAGCATCCAGGGGGTCGGCACTGAAGCTTTCTTT. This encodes CASIQGVGTEAFF.

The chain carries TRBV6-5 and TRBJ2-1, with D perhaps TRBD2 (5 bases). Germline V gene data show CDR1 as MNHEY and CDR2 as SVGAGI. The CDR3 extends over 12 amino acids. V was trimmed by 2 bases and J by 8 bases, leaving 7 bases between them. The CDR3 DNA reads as TGTGCCAGCAGTTACACTAGTGATGAGCAGTTCTTC. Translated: CASSYTSDEQFF.

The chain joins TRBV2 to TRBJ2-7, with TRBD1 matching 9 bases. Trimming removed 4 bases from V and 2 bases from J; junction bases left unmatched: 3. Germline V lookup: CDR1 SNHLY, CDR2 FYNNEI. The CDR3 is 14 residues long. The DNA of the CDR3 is TGTGCCAGCAGTGTCCGACAGGGGGCCTACGAGCAGTACTTC. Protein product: CASSVRQGAYEQYF. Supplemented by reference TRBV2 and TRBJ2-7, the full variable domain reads EPEVTQTPSHQVTQMGQEVILRCVPISNHLYFYWYRQILGQKVEFLVSFYNNEISEKSEIFDDQFSVERPDGSNFTLKIRSTKLEDSAMYFCASSVRQGAYEQYFGPGTRLTVT.